This passage covers 5 T cell receptor beta chains from one sample sequenced in a study of shared clonotypes between healthy human individuals. Profiling relied on immunoSEQ multiplex PCR, and the TCRdb table lists in-frame clones only, not all of them. The table records roughly 200,000 clones, approximately 60% of them present only once. The material sequenced was memory CD4+ T cells sorted from blood. Specified subset: CD45RA-negative fraction. All receptors derive from a man under 40 in good health.

This clone was observed a handful of times. The rearrangement uses TRBV2 and TRBJ2-6; no reliable D call. V lost 9 bases, J lost 0 bases, and 9 bases lay in between. The CDR3 runs to 14 residues. Per germline, CDR1 SNHLY and CDR2 FYNNEI. The chain's CDR3 is CARQLDSGANVLTF. In DNA form, the CDR3 reads TGTGCCAGACAATTGGACTCTGGGGCCAACGTCCTGACTTTC. Full variable domain (rest looked up from reference TRBV2 and TRBJ2-6): EPEVTQTPSHQVTQMGQEVILRCVPISNHLYFYWYRQILGQKVEFLVSFYNNEISEKSEIFDDQFSVERPDGSNFTLKIRSTKLEDSAMYFCARQLDSGANVLTFGAGSRLTVL.

V gene TRBV30 combines with J gene TRBJ2-1, with D possibly being TRBD1 or TRBD2 (5 bases each). The germline V gene has CDR1 GTSNPN and CDR2 SVGIG (reference sequence). Trimming left V 8 bases short and J 7 bases short, with 18 bases between. This CDR3 is 13 amino acids long. The CDR3 sequence: CAVPNLWGNEQFF. The CDR3 DNA is TGTGCCGTACCCAACTTATGGGGGAATGAGCAGTTCTTC. The full variable domain, completed using reference TRBV30 and TRBJ2-1, is SQTIHQWPATLVQPVGSPLSLECTVEGTSNPNLYWYRQAAGRGLQLLFYSVGIGQISSEVPQNLSASRPQDRQFILSSKKLLLSDSGFYLCAVPNLWGNEQFFGPGTRLTVL.

The V and J genes are TRBV2 and TRBJ2-7; 7 bases map to TRBD1. Per the germline V gene, CDR1 is SNHLY and CDR2 is FYNNEI. The ends lost 9 bases at V and 2 bases at J; junction bases unmatched: 7. CDR3 length: 13 amino acids. The CDR3 sequence: CARGRDRPYEQYF. The CDR3, as DNA: TGTGCCAGAGGCCGGGACAGACCCTACGAGCAGTACTTC.

The V and J genes are TRBV27 and TRBJ2-1; 8 nucleotides agree with TRBD2. The CDR3 is 16 residues long. J lost 4 bases, V lost 6 bases, and 11 bases had no gene match. The germline V gene has CDR1 MNHEY and CDR2 SMNVEV (reference sequence). Here the CDR3 reads CASSPVPGTRYNEQFF. Here the CDR3 DNA reads TGTGCCAGCAGCCCCGTCCCCGGGACTAGGTACAATGAGCAGTTCTTC.

This clone was observed a few times. This chain links TRBV11-3 with TRBJ2-1, with D possibly TRBD2 on 7 matching bases. V lost 6 bases to trimming and J lost 5 bases, with 20 bases between them. Germline V gene lookup returns CDR1 SGHNT and CDR2 YENEEA. The CDR3 is 16 residues long. The CDR3 DNA follows: TGTGCCAGCAGTCTATTCGCTGGGGGGGGCCACAATGAGCAGTTCTTC. Its protein is CASSLFAGGGHNEQFF.